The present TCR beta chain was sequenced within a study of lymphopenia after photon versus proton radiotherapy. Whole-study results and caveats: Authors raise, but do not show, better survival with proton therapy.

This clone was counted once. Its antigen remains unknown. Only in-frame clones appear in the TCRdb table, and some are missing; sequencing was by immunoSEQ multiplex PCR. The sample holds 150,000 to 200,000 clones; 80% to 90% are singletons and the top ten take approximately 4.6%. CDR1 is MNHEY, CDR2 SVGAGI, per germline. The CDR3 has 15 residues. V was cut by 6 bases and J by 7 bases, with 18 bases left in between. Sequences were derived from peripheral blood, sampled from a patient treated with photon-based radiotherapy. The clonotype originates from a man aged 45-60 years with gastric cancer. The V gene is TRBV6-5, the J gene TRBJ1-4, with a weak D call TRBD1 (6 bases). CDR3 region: CASRQQGGKGEKLFF. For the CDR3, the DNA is TGTGCCAGCAGACAACAGGGAGGCAAAGGTGAAAAACTGTTTTTT.